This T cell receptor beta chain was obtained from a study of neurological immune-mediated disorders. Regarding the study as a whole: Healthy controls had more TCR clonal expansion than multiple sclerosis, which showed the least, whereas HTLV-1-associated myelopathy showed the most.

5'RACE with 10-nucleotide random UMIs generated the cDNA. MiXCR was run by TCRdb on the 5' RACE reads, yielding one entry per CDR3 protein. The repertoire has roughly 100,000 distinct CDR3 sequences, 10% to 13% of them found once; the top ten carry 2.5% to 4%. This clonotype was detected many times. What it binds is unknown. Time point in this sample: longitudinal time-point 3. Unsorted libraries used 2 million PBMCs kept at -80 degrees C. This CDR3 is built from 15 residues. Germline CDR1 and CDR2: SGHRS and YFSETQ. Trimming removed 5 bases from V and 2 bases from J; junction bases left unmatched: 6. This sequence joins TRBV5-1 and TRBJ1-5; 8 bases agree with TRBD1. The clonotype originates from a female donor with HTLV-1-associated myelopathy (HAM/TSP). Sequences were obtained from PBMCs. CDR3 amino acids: CASSVQGDGNQPQHF. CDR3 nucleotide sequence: TGCGCCAGCAGTGTACAGGGGGACGGCAATCAGCCCCAGCATTTT.